The entry below describes one TCR beta chain. Its target is unknown. Here immunoSEQ multiplex PCR was the method, and the copy in TCRdb shows in-frame clones only, minus some. The data show 150,000 to 200,000 clones, 80% to 90% seen once. This specimen comes from a study of lymphopenia after photon versus proton radiotherapy. Study-level findings and limits: In patients who died, overall survival fell as post-nadir TCR diversity dropped more. Under photons, naive T cells and diversity fell while effector/memory populations rose. Authors raise, but do not show, better survival with proton therapy. Oligoclonal CD8+ Temra expansion after nadir drove photon patients' diversity drop.

V shed 1 base and J shed 4 bases, with 8 bases lying between them. Germline CDR1 is SGHTA and CDR2 is FQGNSA. The CDR3 totals 13 residues. The sequencing here drew on peripheral blood, taken from a patient treated with photon-based radiotherapy. The chain has TRBV7-2 and TRBJ2-7; no definite D call. This TCR derives from a man between 50 and 59 years old with gastric cancer. The CDR3 loop reads CASSLGGNYEQYF. The CDR3 bases are TGTGCCAGCAGCTTAGGAGGCAATTACGAGCAGTACTTC.